Shown below are 12 T cell receptor beta chains from a single sample sequenced in a study of T cells in Graves' hyperthyroidism and ophthalmopathy. RNA transcripts gave rise to amplified TCR beta CDR3 regions. Initially, a first-round RT-PCR of the TCR CDR3 employed the HTBI primer set. From the multiplex PCR reads, TCRdb called clonotypes with MiXCR, one entry per CDR3 protein. The sample lists around 420,000 distinct CDR3 sequences, 15% to 19% occurring once. The sample taken for sequencing was blood. The source of these receptors is a woman aged 18-30 years with Graves' hyperthyroidism.

This clonotype was seen a handful of times. The genes are TRBV29-1 and TRBJ1-2; TRBD1 agrees at 8 bases. CDR1 and CDR2 from the germline V gene are SQVTM and ANQGSEA. The V and J ends lost 7 bases and 2 bases, in that order; junction bases with no gene match: 3. The CDR3 consists of 12 residues. The CDR3, as DNA: TGCAGCGGAGGGACAGGAAACTATGGCTACACCTTC. This translates into CSGGTGNYGYTF.

V is TRBV7-2 and J is TRBJ1-2, with D tentatively TRBD1 (5 bases). The germline V gene encodes CDR1 SGHTA and CDR2 FQGNSA. This CDR3 comprises 13 residues. The ends were cut back, 7 bases at V and 5 bases at J, with 14 bases in the middle. The DNA for the CDR3 is TGTGCCAGCAACCTTGGGGGGAGATATGGCTACACCTTC. It specifies CASNLGGRYGYTF. The full variable domain, its missing parts supplied by reference TRBV7-2 and TRBJ1-2, is GAGVSQSPSNKVTEKGKDVELRCDPISGHTALYWYRQSLGQGLEFLIYFQGNSAPDKSGLPSDRFSAERTGGSVSTLTIQRTQQEDSAVYLCASNLGGRYGYTFGSGTRLTVV.

This clonotype has ten or more counts. The CDR3 loop reads CASSNTGNTIYF. The CDR3 DNA follows: TGTGCCAGCAGCAACACGGGAAACACCATATATTTT. The chain combines TRBV7-2 with TRBJ1-3; unclear D gene. The V gene lost 5 bases and the J gene lost 4 bases, with 6 bases spanning the gap. The CDR3 is 12 residues long. CDR1 is SGHTA, CDR2 FQGNSA, per germline.

Comment on this clonotype: One base away lies a much larger clone, so this may be a sequencing read error. The CDR3 does not end in the conserved phenylalanine or tryptophan, so this is likely a read error. The genes are TRBV7-9 and TRBJ1-1; D is possibly TRBD1 (5 bases). Germline V lookup: CDR1 SEHNR, CDR2 FQNEAQ (reference sequence). The V end lost 4 bases, the J end lost 0 bases, and 15 bases lay between the germline ends. The length of the CDR3 is 16 residues. CDR3 in DNA: TGTGCCAGCAGCTCCCCCAAGGGGCTAATGAACACTGAAGCTTTCTAT. Translation gives CASSSPKGLMNTEAFY.

This clonotype was detected ten times or more. This chain links TRBV5-1 with TRBJ2-7; possibly TRBD2 for D (6 bases). CDR1 and CDR2 from the germline V gene are SGHRS and YFSETQ. The CDR3 has 15 amino acids. The V gene lost 4 bases and the J gene lost 3 bases, with 17 bases spanning the gap. DNA for the CDR3: TGCGCCAGCAGCCCAATAACCGGGAGTTTCTACGAGCAGTACTTC. Protein product: CASSPITGSFYEQYF.

There are a few counts of this clonotype. The genes are TRBV10-3 and TRBJ2-3, with TRBD1 matching over 8 bases. The V and J ends lost 10 bases and 1 base, in that order; junction bases with no gene match: 4. Germline CDR1 reads ENHRY; CDR2 reads SYGVKD. The CDR3 is made up of 13 amino acids. CDR3 residues: CATETGGTDTQYF. The CDR3 DNA reads TGTGCCACCGAGACAGGGGGCACAGATACGCAGTATTTT.

The rearrangement links TRBV20-1 to TRBJ2-7, with D hard to call. This CDR3 contains 11 residues. The ends were cut back, 4 bases at V and 6 bases at J, with 10 bases in the middle. Germline-derived CDR1 and CDR2 are DFQATT and SNEGSKA (reference sequence). CDR3 nucleotide sequence: TGCAGTGCTACTGGCGGAGCCGAGCAGTACTTC. This sequence encodes CSATGGAEQYF.

This clonotype has only a few counts. The rearrangement joins TRBV6-2 or TRBV6-3 to TRBJ1-1; unclear D gene. V dropped 6 bases and J dropped 3 bases, with 5 bases sitting between them. The CDR3 contains 11 residues. Germline V gene data show CDR1 as MNHEY and CDR2 as SVGEGT. Here the CDR3 reads CASSSYTEAFF. For the CDR3, the DNA is TGTGCCAGCAGCAGCTACACTGAAGCTTTCTTT.

This clonotype was seen ten or more times. The chain uses TRBV20-1 and TRBJ2-1, with TRBD2 matching over 11 bases. There are 14 residues in the CDR3. The V gene end was trimmed by 4 bases and the J gene end by 4 bases; junction bases not matched to a gene: 3. Germline values: CDR1 DFQATT, CDR2 SNEGSKA (reference sequence). The CDR3 sequence: CSATPSGRYNEQFF. CDR3 in DNA: TGCAGTGCTACCCCTAGCGGGAGGTACAATGAGCAGTTCTTC.

The chain uses TRBV3-1 and TRBJ1-2; 9 bases map to TRBD1. This CDR3 is built from 13 residues. After removal of 6 bases from V and 6 bases from J, the junction contained 5 bases not matched to a gene. CDR1 LGHDT and CDR2 YNNKEL come from the germline V gene (reference sequence). CDR3 nucleotides: TGTGCCAGCAGACTGGGGACAGGGCATGGCTACACCTTC. This translates into CASRLGTGHGYTF.

This clonotype was found many times. The chain links TRBV4-3 to TRBJ2-7, with D perhaps TRBD1 (5 bases). Germline V CDR1 and CDR2: LGHNA, YSLEER. The CDR3 extends over 14 amino acids. V lost 3 bases to trimming and J lost 4 bases, with 13 bases between them. CDR3 sequence (DNA): TGCGCCAGCAGCCAGAAATGGGGCCCATACGAGCAGTACTTC. It specifies CASSQKWGPYEQYF.

This sequence joins TRBV10-3 and TRBJ2-1; 9 nucleotides align to TRBD2. CDR1 and CDR2 from the germline V gene are ENHRY and SYGVKD. With V trimmed by 0 bases and J by 7 bases, 7 bases remained unmatched. The CDR3 has 16 amino acids. CDR3 bases: TGTGCCATCAGTGAGTCGAGGGGACTAGCAGTGAATGAGCAGTTCTTC. It encodes CAISESRGLAVNEQFF.